This record covers a single T cell receptor (beta chain). This table comes from immunoSEQ multiplex PCR, and its TCRdb copy is limited to in-frame clones, with some not included. The table has about 2.1 million clones, roughly 91% seen once. This CDR3 has 16 residues. The V end lost 5 bases, the J end lost 0 bases, and 16 bases lay between the germline ends. CDR1 and CDR2 from the germline V gene are MDHEN and SYDVKM. Selected positively for CCR7 and CD45RO-negative, naive CD8 cells excluded terminally differentiated effector memory CD45RA+ cells. These data come from a study of shared clonotypes between healthy human individuals. About the research overall: Per-donor plates numbered three CD4 naive, three CD4 memory, two CD8 naive and one CD8 memory.

Material for sequencing was naive CD8+ T cells from PBMCs. This rearrangement joins TRBV28 to TRBJ1-2; D perhaps matches TRBD1 (6 bases). This TCR was recovered from a young man in good health. Some clones in this sample may be carry-over from other donors' samples. The CDR3 DNA sequence: TGTGCCAGCAGTCAGCACCCAGGGGAAGCTAACTATGGCTACACCTTC. Residues: CASSQHPGEANYGYTF.